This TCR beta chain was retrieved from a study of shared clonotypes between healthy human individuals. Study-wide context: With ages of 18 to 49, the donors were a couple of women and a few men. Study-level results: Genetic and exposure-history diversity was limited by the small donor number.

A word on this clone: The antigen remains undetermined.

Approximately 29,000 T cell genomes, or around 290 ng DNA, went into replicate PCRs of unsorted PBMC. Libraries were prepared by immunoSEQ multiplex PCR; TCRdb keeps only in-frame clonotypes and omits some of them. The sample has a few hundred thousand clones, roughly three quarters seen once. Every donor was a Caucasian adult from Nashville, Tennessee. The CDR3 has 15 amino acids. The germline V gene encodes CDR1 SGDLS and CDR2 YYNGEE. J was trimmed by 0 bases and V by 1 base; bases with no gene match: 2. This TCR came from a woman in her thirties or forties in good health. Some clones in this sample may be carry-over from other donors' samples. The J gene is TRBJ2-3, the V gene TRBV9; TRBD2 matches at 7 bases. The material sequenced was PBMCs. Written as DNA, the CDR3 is TGTGCCAGCAGCGTACTAGCGGTGAGCACAGATACGCAGTATTTT. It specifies CASSVLAVSTDTQYF.